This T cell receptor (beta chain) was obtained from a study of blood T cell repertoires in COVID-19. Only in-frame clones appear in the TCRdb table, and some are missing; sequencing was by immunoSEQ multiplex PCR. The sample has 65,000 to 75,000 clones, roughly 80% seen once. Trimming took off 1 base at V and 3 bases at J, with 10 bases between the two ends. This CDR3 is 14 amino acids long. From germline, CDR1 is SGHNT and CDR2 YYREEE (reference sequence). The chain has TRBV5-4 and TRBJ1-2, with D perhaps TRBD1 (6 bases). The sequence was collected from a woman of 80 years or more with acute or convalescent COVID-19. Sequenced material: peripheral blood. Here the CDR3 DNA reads TGTGCCAGCAGCTTGACAGGGAAGGACTATGGCTACACCTTC. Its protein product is CASSLTGKDYGYTF.